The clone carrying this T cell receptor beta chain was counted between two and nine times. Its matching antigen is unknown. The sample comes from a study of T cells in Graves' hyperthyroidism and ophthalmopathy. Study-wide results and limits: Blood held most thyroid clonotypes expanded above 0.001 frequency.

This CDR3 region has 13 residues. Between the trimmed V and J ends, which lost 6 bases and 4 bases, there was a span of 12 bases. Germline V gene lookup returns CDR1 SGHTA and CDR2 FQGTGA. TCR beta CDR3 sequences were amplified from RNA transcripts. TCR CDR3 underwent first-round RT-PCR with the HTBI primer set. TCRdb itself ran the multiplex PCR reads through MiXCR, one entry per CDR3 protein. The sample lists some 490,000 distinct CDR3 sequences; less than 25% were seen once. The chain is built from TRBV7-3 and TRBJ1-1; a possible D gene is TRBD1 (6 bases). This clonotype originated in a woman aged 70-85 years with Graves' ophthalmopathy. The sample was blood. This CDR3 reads CASRFRGGTEAFF. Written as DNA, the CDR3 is TGTGCCAGCAGGTTCAGGGGCGGCACTGAAGCTTTCTTT.